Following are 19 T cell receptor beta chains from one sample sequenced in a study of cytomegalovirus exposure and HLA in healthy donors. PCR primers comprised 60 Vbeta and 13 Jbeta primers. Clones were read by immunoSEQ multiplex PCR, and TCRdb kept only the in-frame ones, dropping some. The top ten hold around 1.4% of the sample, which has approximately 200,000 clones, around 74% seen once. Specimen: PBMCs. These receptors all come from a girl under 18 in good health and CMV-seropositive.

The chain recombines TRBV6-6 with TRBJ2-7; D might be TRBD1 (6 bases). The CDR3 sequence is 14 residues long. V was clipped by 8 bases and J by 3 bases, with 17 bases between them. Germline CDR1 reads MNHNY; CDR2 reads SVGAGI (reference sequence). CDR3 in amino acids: CASRFWDTDYEQYF. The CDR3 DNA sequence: TGTGCCAGCCGATTTTGGGACACGGACTACGAGCAGTACTTC.

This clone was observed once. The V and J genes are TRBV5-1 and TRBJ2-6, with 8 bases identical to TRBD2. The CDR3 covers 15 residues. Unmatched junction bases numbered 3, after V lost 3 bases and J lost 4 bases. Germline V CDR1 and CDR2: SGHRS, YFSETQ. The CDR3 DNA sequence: TGCGCCAGCAGCTCGGGGGGGGCCGGGGCCAACGTCCTGACTTTC. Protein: CASSSGGAGANVLTF.

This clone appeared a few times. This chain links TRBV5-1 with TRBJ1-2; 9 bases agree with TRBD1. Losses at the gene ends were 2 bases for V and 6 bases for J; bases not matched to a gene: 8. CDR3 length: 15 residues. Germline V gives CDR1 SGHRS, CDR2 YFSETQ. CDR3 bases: TGCGCCAGCAGCTTCTTCGGGACAGGGAATGATGGCTACACCTTC. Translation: CASSFFGTGNDGYTF.

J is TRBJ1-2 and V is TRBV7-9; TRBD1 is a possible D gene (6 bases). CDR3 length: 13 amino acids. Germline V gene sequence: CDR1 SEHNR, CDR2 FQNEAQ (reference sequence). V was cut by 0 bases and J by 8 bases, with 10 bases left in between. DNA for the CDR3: TGTGCCAGCAGCTTAGCCCCGGGGGGCGGCTACACCTTC. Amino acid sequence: CASSLAPGGGYTF.

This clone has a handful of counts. The CDR3 DNA follows: TGCGCCAGCAGCCGGACTAGCGGGGGGACGGAATGGGTCACCGGGGAGCTGTTTTTT. This codes for CASSRTSGGTEWVTGELFF. The genes are TRBV5-1 and TRBJ2-2; 14 nucleotides align to TRBD2. The CDR3 sequence is 19 residues long. Germline CDR1 and CDR2: SGHRS and YFSETQ. With 4 bases clipped from V and 4 bases from J, the junction kept 12 bases outside the gene matches.

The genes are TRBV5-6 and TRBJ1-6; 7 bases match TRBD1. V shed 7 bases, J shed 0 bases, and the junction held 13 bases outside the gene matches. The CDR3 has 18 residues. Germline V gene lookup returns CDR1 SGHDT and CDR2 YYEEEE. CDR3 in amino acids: CASSGDRKLISYNSPLHF. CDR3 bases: TGTGCCAGCTCCGGGGACAGAAAGCTAATCTCCTATAATTCACCCCTCCACTTT.

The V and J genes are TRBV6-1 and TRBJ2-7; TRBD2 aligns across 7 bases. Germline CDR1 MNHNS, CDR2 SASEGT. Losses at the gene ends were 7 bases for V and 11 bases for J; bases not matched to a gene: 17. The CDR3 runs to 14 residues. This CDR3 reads CASTGGGGRREKYF. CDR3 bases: TGTGCCAGCACCGGTGGGGGAGGGCGACGGGAGAAGTACTTC.

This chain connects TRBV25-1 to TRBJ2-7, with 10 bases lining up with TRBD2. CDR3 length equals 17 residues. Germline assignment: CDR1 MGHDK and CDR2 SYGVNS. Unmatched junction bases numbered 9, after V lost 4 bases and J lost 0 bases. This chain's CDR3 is CASSGWTSGPSSYEQYF. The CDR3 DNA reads TGTGCCAGCAGTGGATGGACTAGCGGACCTAGCTCCTACGAGCAGTACTTC.

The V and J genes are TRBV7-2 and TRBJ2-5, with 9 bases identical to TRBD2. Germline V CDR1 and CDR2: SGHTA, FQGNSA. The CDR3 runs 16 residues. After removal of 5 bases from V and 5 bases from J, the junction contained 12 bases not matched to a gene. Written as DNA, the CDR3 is TGTGCCAGCAGCCCAAGCGGGGGGTGGGCTGCGGAGACCCAGTACTTC. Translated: CASSPSGGWAAETQYF.

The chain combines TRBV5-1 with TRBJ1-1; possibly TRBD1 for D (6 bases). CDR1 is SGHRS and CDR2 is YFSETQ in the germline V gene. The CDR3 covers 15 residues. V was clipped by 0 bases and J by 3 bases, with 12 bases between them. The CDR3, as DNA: TGCGCCAGCAGCTTGGCTTCGGGGACACACACTGAAGCTTTCTTT. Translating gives CASSLASGTHTEAFF.

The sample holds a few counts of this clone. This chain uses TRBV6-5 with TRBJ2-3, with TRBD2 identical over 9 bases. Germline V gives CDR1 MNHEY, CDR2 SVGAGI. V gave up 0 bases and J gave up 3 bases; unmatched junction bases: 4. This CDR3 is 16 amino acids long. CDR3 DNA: TGTGCCAGCAGTTACTCGCCGGGACTAGCAACAGATACGCAGTATTTT. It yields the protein CASSYSPGLATDTQYF.

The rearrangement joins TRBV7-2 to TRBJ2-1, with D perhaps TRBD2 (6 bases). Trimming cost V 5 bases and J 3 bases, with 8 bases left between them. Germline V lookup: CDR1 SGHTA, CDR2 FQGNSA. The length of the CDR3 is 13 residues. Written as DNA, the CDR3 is TGTGCCAGCAGCCGCGGGGACTACAATGAGCAGTTCTTC. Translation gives CASSRGDYNEQFF.

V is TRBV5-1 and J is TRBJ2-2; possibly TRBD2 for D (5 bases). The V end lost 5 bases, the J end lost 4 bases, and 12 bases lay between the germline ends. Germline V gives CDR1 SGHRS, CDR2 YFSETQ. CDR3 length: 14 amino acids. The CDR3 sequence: CASRRIGGTGELFF. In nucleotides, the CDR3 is TGCGCCAGCAGGAGGATAGGAGGCACCGGGGAGCTGTTTTTT.

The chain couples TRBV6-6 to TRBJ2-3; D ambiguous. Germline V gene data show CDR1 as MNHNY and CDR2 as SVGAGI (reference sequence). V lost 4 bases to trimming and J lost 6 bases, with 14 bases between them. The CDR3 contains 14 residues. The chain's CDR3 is CASSSEGSGDTQYF. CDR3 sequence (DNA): TGTGCCAGCAGTTCCGAAGGCTCGGGTGATACGCAGTATTTT.

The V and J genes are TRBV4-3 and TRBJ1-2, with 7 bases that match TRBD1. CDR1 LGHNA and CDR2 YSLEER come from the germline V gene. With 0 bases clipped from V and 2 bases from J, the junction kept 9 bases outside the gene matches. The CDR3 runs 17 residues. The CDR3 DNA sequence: TGCGCCAGCAGCCAAGAGATGGACAGGCCCTTAAACTATGGCTACACCTTC. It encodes CASSQEMDRPLNYGYTF.

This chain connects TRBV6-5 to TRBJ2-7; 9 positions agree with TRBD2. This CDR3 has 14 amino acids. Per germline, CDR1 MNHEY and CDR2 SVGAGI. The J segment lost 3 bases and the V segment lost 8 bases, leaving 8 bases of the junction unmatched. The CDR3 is CASRSSGGIYEQYF. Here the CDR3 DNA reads TGTGCCAGCCGTTCCAGCGGGGGGATCTACGAGCAGTACTTC.

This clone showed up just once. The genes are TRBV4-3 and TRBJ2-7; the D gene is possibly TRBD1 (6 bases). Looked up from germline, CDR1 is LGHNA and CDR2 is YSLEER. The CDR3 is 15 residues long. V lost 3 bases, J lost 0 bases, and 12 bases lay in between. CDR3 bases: TGCGCCAGCAGCCAGCAAGCGGACAGCTCCTACGAGCAGTACTTC. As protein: CASSQQADSSYEQYF.

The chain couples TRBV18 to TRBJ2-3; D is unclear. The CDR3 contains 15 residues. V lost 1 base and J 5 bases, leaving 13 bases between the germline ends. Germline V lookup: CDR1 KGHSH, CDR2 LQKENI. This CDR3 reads CASSPRGLLGDTQYF. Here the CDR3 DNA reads TGTGCCAGCTCACCACGAGGTCTCCTCGGAGATACGCAGTATTTT.

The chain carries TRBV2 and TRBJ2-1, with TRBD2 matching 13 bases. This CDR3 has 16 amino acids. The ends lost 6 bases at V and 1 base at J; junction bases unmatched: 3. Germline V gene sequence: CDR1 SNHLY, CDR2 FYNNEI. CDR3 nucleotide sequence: TGTGCCAGCAGCGGGACTAGCGGGGAGTCCTACAATGAGCAGTTCTTC. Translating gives CASSGTSGESYNEQFF.